The clone carrying this TCR beta chain was seen just once. Profiled with immunoSEQ multiplex PCR; TCRdb holds only in-frame clones, not every one. Of under 200,000 clones detected, roughly 84% appear once; the ten largest clones hold 11%. The record originates from a study of blood T cell repertoires in COVID-19. Germline loops: CDR1 SGHTA, CDR2 FQGNSA. V lost 3 bases and J 4 bases, leaving 19 bases between the germline ends. This CDR3 contains 17 residues. Material for sequencing was peripheral blood. The clonotype originates from a man in his 70s with active or convalescent COVID-19. The chain combines TRBV7-2 with TRBJ2-1; D possibly corresponds to TRBD2 (6 bases). DNA of the CDR3: TGTGCCAGCAGCTTGGGCCCCGGGAGCAATAGGTACAATGAGCAGTTCTTC. Its protein product is CASSLGPGSNRYNEQFF.